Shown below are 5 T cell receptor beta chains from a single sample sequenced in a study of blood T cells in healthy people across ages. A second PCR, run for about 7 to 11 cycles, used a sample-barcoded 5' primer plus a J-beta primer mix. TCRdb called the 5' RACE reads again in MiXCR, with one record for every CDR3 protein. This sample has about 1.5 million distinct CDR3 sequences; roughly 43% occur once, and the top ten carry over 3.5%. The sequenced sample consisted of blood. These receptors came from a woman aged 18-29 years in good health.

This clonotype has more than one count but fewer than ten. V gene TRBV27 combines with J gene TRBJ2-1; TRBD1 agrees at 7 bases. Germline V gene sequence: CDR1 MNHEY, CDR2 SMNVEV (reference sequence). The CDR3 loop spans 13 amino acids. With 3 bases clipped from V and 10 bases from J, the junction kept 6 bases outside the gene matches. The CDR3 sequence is CASSFTGAYEQFF. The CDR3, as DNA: TGTGCCAGCAGTTTTACAGGGGCCTACGAGCAGTTCTTC.

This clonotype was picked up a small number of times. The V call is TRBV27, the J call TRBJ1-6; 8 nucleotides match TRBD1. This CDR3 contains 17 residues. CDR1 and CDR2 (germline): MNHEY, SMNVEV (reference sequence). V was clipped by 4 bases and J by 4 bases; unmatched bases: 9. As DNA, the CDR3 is TGTGCCAGCAGTTCCTTGGACAGGGTGGGGTATAATTCACCCCTCCACTTT. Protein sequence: CASSSLDRVGYNSPLHF.

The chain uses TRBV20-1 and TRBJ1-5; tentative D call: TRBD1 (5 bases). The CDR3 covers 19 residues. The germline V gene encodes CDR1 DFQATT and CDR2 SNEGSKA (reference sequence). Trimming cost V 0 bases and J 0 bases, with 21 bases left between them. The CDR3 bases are TGCAGTGCTAGAGATCCCCTCCGTTCAGGGATCTATAGCAATCAGCCCCAGCATTTT. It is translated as CSARDPLRSGIYSNQPQHF.

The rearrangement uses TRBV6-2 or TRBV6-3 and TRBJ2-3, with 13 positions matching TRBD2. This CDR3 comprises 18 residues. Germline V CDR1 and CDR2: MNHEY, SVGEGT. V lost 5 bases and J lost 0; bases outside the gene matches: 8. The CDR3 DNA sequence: TGTGCCAGCAGTGGACTAGCGGGAGACCCAATGAGCACAGATACGCAGTATTTT. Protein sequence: CASSGLAGDPMSTDTQYF.

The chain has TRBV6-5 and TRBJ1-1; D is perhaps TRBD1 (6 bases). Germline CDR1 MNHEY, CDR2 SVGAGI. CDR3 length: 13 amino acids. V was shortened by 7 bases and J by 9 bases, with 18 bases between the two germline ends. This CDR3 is CASKSGTSLQAFF. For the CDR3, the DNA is TGTGCCAGCAAAAGCGGGACATCCCTTCAAGCTTTCTTT.